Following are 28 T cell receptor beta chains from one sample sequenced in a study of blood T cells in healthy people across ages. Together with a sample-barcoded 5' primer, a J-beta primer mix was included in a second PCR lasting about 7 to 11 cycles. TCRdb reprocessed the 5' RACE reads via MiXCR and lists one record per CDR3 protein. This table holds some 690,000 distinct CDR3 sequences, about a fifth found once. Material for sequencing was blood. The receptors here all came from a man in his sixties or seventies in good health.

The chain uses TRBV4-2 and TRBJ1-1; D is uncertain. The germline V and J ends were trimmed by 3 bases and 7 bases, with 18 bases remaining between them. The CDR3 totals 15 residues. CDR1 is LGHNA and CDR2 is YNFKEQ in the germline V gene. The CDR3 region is CASSHMGGSEGEAFF. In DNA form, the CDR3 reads TGTGCCAGCAGCCACATGGGAGGGTCCGAGGGTGAAGCTTTCTTT.

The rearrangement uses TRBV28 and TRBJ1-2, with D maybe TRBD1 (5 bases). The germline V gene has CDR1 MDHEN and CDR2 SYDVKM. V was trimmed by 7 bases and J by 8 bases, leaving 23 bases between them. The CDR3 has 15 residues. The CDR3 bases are TGTGCCAGCACCCCTCCAGGGACTACTGATGTGGGCTACACCTTC. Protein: CASTPPGTTDVGYTF.

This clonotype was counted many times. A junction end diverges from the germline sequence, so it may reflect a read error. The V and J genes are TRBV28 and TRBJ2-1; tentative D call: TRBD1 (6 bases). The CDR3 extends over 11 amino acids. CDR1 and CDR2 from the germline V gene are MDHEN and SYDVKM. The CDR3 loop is CASSTRTAKYF. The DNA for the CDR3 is TGTGCCAGCAGTACCAGGACAGCCAAGTACTTC.

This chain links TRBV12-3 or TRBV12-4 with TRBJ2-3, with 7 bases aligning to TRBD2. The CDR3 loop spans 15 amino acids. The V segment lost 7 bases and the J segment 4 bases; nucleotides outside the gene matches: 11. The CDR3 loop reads CASNGGSARADTQYF. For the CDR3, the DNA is TGTGCCAGCAACGGGGGGAGCGCGCGCGCAGATACGCAGTATTTT.

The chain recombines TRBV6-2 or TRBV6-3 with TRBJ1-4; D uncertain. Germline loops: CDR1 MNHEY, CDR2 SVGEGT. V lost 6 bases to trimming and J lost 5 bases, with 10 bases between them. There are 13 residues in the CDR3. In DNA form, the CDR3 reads TGTGCCAGCAGGTTGGTTAGAAATGAAAAACTGTTTTTT. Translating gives CASRLVRNEKLFF.

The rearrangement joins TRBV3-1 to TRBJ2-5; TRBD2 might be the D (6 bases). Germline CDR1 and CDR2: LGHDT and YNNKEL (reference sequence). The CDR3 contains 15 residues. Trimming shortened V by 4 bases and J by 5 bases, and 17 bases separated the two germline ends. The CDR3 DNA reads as TGTGCCAGCAGCCGAAAGAGGACTGGGACTGAGACCCAGTACTTC. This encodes CASSRKRTGTETQYF.

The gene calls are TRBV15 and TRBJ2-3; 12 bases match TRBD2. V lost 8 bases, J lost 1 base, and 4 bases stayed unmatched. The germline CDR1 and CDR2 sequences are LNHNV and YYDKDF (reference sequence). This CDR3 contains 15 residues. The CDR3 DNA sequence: TGTGCCACCCTTCTAGCGGGGGGGGGCACAGATACGCAGTATTTT. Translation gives CATLLAGGGTDTQYF. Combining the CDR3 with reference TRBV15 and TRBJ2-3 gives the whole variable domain DAMVIQNPRYQVTQFGKPVTLSCSQTLNHNVMYWYQQKSSQAPKLLFHYYDKDFNNEADTPDNFQSRRPNTSFCFLDIRSPGLGDTAMYLCATLLAGGGTDTQYFGPGTRLTVL.

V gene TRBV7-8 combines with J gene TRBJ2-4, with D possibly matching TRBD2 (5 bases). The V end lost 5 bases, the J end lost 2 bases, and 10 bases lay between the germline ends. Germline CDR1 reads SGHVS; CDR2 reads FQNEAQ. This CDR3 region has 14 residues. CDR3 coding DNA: TGTGCCAGCAGCCCCGGGAACACCAAAAACATTCAGTACTTC. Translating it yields CASSPGNTKNIQYF.

CDR3 DNA: TGCAGTGCTAGAGACCCTGGCAGCTATGGCTACACCTTC. It encodes CSARDPGSYGYTF. The V gene is TRBV20-1, the J gene TRBJ1-2; D uncertain. V was clipped by 0 bases and J by 4 bases, with 9 bases between them. CDR1 is DFQATT, CDR2 SNEGSKA, per germline (reference sequence). This CDR3 comprises 13 residues.

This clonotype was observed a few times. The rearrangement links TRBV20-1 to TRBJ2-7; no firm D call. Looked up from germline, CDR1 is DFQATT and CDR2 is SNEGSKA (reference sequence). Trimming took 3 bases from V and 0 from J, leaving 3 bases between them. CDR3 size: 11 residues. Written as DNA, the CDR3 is TGCAGTGCTAGGGGCTCCTACGAGCAGTACGTC. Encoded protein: CSARGSYEQYV.

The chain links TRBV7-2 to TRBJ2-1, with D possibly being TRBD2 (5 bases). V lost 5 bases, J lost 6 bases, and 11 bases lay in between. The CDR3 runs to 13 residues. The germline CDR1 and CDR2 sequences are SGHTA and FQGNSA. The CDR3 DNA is TGTGCCAGCAGCGAGGGCCCTTCCAATGAGCAGTTCTTC. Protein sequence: CASSEGPSNEQFF.

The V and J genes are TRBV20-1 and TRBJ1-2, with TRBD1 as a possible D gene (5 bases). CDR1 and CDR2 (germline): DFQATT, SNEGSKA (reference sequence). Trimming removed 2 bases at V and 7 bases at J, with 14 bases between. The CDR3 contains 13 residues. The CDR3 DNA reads TGCAGTGCTAGAAAAGTAGGGGCGCCTGGCTACACCTTC. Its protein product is CSARKVGAPGYTF.

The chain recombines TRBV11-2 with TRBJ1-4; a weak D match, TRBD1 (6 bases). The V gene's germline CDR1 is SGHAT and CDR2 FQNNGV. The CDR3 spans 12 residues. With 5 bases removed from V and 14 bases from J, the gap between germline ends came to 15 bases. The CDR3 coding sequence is TGTGCCAGCAGCCCGGGACATCCCACTCTGTTTTTT. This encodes CASSPGHPTLFF.

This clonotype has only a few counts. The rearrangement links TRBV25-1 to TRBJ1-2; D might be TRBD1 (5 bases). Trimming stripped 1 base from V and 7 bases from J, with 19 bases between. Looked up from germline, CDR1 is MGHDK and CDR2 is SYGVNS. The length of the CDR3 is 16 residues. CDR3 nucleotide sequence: TGTGCCAGCAGTGAATTGGGGGACTATCGCGGGGCTGGCTACACCTTC. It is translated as CASSELGDYRGAGYTF.

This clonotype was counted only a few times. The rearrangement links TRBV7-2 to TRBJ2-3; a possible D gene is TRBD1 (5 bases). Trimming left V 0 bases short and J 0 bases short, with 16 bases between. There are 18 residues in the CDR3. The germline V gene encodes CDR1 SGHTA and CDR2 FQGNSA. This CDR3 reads CASSLAPVRGTSTDTQYF. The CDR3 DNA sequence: TGTGCCAGCAGCTTAGCCCCCGTTAGGGGAACTAGCACAGATACGCAGTATTTT.

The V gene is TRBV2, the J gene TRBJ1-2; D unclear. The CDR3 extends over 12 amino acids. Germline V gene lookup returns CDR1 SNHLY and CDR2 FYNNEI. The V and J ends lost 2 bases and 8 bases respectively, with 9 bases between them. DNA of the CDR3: TGTGCCAGCAGTGAAAATGGGTGGGGCTACACCTTC. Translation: CASSENGWGYTF.

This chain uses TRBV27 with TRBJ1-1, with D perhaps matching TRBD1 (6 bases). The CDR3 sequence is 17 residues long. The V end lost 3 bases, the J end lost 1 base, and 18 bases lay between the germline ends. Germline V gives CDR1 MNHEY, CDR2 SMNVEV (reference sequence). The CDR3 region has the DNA TGTGCCAGCAGTTTTCGAGTACGGGGGCGTGGGAACACTGAAGCTTTCTTT. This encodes CASSFRVRGRGNTEAFF.

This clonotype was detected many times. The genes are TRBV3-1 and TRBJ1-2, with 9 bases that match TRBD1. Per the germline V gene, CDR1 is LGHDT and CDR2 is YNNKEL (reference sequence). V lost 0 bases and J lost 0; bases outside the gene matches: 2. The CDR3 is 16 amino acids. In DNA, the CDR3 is TGTGCCAGCAGCCAAGAGGGGGACAGGGCTAACTATGGCTACACCTTC. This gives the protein CASSQEGDRANYGYTF.

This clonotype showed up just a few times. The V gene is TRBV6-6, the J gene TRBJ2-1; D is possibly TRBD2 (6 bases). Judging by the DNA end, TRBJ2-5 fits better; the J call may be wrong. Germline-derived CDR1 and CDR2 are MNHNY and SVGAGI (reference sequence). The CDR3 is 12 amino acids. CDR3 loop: CASSYEPGAQYF. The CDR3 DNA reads TGTGCCAGCAGTTACGAACCGGGGGCCCAGTACTTC.

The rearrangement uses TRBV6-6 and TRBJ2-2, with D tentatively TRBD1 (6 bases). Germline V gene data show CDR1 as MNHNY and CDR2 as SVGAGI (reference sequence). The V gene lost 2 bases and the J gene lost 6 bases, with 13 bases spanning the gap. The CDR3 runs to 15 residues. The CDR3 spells CASSYRSGVAGELFF. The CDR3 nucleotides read TGTGCCAGCAGTTACAGGTCAGGGGTGGCCGGGGAGCTGTTTTTT.

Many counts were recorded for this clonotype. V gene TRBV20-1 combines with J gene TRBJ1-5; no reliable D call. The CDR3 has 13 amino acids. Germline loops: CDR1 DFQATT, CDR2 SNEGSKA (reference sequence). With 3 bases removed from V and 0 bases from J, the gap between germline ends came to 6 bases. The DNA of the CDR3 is TGCAGTGCTAGCAGTTATAGCAATCAGCCCCAGCATTTT. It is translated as CSASSYSNQPQHF.

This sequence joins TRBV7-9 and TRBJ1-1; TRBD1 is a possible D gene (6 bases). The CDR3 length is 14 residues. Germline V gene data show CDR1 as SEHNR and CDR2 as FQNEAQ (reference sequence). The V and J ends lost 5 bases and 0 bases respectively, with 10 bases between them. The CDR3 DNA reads TGTGCCAGCAGCGACCGGACAGTGAACACTGAAGCTTTCTTT. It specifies CASSDRTVNTEAFF. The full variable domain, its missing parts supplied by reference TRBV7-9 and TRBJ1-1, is DTGVSQNPRHKITKRGQNVTFRCDPISEHNRLYWYRQTLGQGPEFLTYFQNEAQLEKSRLLSDRFSAERPKGSFSTLEIQRTEQGDSAMYLCASSDRTVNTEAFFGQGTRLTVV.

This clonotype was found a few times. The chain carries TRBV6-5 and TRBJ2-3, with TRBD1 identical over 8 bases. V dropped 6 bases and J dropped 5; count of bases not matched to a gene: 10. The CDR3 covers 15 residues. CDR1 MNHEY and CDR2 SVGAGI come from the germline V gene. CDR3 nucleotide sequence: TGTGCCAGCAGCAGGGGGCAGTTGTTAGGAGATACGCAGTATTTT. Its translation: CASSRGQLLGDTQYF.

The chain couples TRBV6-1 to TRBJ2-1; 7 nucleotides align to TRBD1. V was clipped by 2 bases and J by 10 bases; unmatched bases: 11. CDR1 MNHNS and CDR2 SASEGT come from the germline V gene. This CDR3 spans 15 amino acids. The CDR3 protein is CASSEIDRARHEQFF. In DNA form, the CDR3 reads TGTGCCAGCAGTGAAATTGACAGGGCCCGGCACGAGCAGTTCTTC.

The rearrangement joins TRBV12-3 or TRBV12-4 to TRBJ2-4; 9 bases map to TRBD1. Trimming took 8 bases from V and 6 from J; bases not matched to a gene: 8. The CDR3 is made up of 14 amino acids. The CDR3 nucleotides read TGTGCCAGCCAGGGTAGACAGGGGGGAAACATTCAGTACTTC. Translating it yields CASQGRQGGNIQYF.

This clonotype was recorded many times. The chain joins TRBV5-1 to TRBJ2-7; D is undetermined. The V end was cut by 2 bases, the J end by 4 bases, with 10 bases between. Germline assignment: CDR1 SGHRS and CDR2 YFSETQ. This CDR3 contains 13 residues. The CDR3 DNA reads TGCGCCAGCAGCTTCGCAGGTGGTTACGAGCAGTACTTC. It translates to CASSFAGGYEQYF.

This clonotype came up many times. For the CDR3, the DNA is TGCAGTGCTAGAGATCGCGGTTTAGCCAAAAACATTCAGTACTTC. Translation: CSARDRGLAKNIQYF. The chain uses TRBV20-1 and TRBJ2-4; D not certain. This CDR3 is built from 15 residues. In germline, CDR1 is DFQATT, CDR2 SNEGSKA (reference sequence). The V end lost 0 bases, the J end lost 0 bases, and 9 bases lay between the germline ends.

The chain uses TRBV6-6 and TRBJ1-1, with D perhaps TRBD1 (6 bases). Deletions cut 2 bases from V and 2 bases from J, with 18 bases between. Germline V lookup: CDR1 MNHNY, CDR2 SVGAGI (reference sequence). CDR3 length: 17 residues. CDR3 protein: CASSYGGPNSKNTEAFF. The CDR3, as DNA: TGTGCCAGCAGTTACGGGGGGCCAAACAGTAAAAACACTGAAGCTTTCTTT.